This passage covers 18 T cell receptor beta chains from one sample sequenced in a study of cytomegalovirus exposure and HLA in healthy donors. PCR amplification relied on 60 Vbeta primers (plus 13 Jbeta primers). Libraries were prepared by immunoSEQ multiplex PCR; TCRdb keeps only in-frame clonotypes and omits some of them. The sample has 95,000 to 130,000 clones; around a tenth are singletons. Sequencing was performed on PBMCs. The receptors were sampled from a young man in good health and CMV-seronegative.

The V and J genes are TRBV4-1 and TRBJ1-5, with TRBD1 matching 8 bases. The CDR3 runs to 14 residues. CDR1 is MGHRA and CDR2 is YSYEKL in the germline V gene. The trim removed 1 base at V and 4 bases at J, leaving 0 bases unmatched. The CDR3 region has the DNA TGCGCCAGCAGCCAAGGGACAGGGAATCAGCCCCAGCATTTT. Residues: CASSQGTGNQPQHF.

The sample holds a few counts of this clone. This rearrangement joins TRBV4-1 to TRBJ1-5; D not certain. Germline V gene data show CDR1 as MGHRA and CDR2 as YSYEKL. This CDR3 contains 13 residues. V lost 0 bases and J 4 bases, leaving 4 bases between the germline ends. In DNA, the CDR3 is TGCGCCAGCAGCCAAGATATGAATCAGCCCCAGCATTTT. Its translation is CASSQDMNQPQHF.

The chain recombines TRBV30 with TRBJ1-2, with unresolved D. This CDR3 region has 13 residues. The germline V and J ends were trimmed by 0 bases and 4 bases, with 9 bases remaining between them. Germline V gene lookup returns CDR1 GTSNPN and CDR2 SVGIG (reference sequence). The CDR3 spells CAWSVERFYGYTF. The CDR3 nucleotides read TGTGCCTGGAGTGTTGAACGGTTCTATGGCTACACCTTC.

V usage is TRBV6-5 and J usage is TRBJ1-1; D remains ambiguous. The CDR3 is made up of 14 amino acids. V lost 5 bases and J 1 base, leaving 11 bases between the germline ends. Per the germline V gene, CDR1 is MNHEY and CDR2 is SVGAGI. The CDR3: CASSPRRGNTEAFF. The CDR3 nucleotides are TGTGCCAGCAGTCCCCGAAGAGGGAACACTGAAGCTTTCTTT.

This clone was found a few times. V gene TRBV25-1 combines with J gene TRBJ2-3; TRBD1 aligns across 11 bases. Germline V gene lookup returns CDR1 MGHDK and CDR2 SYGVNS. V lost 1 base, J lost 6 bases, and 9 bases stayed unmatched. The CDR3 spans 17 residues. CDR3 region: CASSEWGTGGLTDTQYF. The CDR3 region has the DNA TGTGCCAGCAGTGAATGGGGGACAGGGGGATTGACCGATACGCAGTATTTT.

CDR3: CACGHGLTAYEQYF. CDR3 bases: TGTGCCTGCGGACACGGTCTCACCGCCTACGAGCAGTACTTC. The chain employs TRBV30 and TRBJ2-7, with TRBD1 as a possible D gene (5 bases). The V gene lost 6 bases and the J gene lost 2 bases, with 17 bases spanning the gap. Per the germline V gene, CDR1 is GTSNPN and CDR2 is SVGIG (reference sequence). The CDR3 is 14 residues long.

J is TRBJ2-7 and V is TRBV2, with a tentative D call TRBD2 (5 bases). The V gene lost 4 bases and the J gene lost 4 bases, with 14 bases spanning the gap. Germline V lookup: CDR1 SNHLY, CDR2 FYNNEI. The CDR3 extends over 14 amino acids. This chain's CDR3 is CASSAGIPFYEQYF. DNA of the CDR3: TGTGCCAGCAGTGCCGGGATCCCTTTTTACGAGCAGTACTTC.

This clone occurred once. The chain employs TRBV11-3 and TRBJ2-7; D gene unclear. The V end lost 4 bases, the J end lost 9 bases, and 13 bases lay between the germline ends. Germline V gives CDR1 SGHNT, CDR2 YENEEA. CDR3 length: 12 residues. Here the CDR3 reads CASSSSSIGQYF. The CDR3 DNA sequence: TGTGCCAGCAGCTCTTCTAGTATCGGGCAGTACTTC.

The rearrangement joins TRBV5-8 to TRBJ2-7; no clear D. CDR3 size: 13 residues. The V end lost 4 bases, the J end lost 2 bases, and 10 bases lay between the germline ends. Germline CDR1 is SGHTS and CDR2 is YDEGEE. The CDR3 sequence is CASSLTSPYEQYF. The CDR3 DNA sequence: TGTGCCAGCAGCCTAACTTCCCCCTACGAGCAGTACTTC. Combining the CDR3 with reference TRBV5-8 and TRBJ2-7 gives the whole variable domain EAGVTQSPTHLIKTRGQQATLRCSPISGHTSVYWYQQALGLGLQFLLWYDEGEERNRGNFPPRFSGRQFPNYSSELNVNALELEDSALYLCASSLTSPYEQYFGPGTRLTVT.

This rearrangement joins TRBV6-5 to TRBJ2-1, with 7 bases fitting TRBD1. Germline V gives CDR1 MNHEY, CDR2 SVGAGI. V was pared by 8 bases and J by 3 bases, with 7 bases of the junction left unmatched. This CDR3 comprises 14 residues. CDR3 sequence (DNA): TGTGCCAGCGGCTCTGACAGGGTCTACAATGAGCAGTTCTTC. Its translation: CASGSDRVYNEQFF.

This clone showed up just a few times. The rearrangement uses TRBV14 and TRBJ2-6; D possibly corresponds to TRBD2 (5 bases). Germline-derived CDR1 and CDR2 are SGHDN and FVKESK. Trimming left V 1 base short and J 0 bases short, with 10 bases between. The CDR3 runs 17 residues. The CDR3 DNA reads as TGTGCCAGCAGCCAAGGGACTCGGCCCTCTGGGGCCAACGTCCTGACTTTC. Its translation: CASSQGTRPSGANVLTF.

The rearrangement joins TRBV6-5 to TRBJ1-5; D possibly corresponds to TRBD1 (5 bases). The CDR3 length is 14 residues. The V gene lost 9 bases and the J gene lost 0 bases, with 12 bases spanning the gap. CDR1 MNHEY and CDR2 SVGAGI come from the germline V gene. The CDR3 bases are TGTGCCAGTGCCCGGGGGGGTAGCAATCAGCCCCAGCATTTT. Translating gives CASARGGSNQPQHF.

The chain is built from TRBV11-2 and TRBJ1-1; D is unresolved. The CDR3 is 13 amino acids. The germline V and J ends were trimmed by 5 bases and 5 bases, with 12 bases remaining between them. CDR1 SGHAT and CDR2 FQNNGV come from the germline V gene. CDR3 bases: TGTGCCAGCAGCCGACGGACTCTGACTGAAGCTTTCTTT. This encodes CASSRRTLTEAFF.

This clone turned up a few times. The chain recombines TRBV19 with TRBJ2-3, with 12 positions matching TRBD1. V lost 4 bases to trimming and J lost 2 bases; unmatched junction nucleotides: 4. The length of the CDR3 is 16 residues. Per the germline V gene, CDR1 is LNHDA and CDR2 is SQIVND (reference sequence). CDR3 in amino acids: CASSTGQGATTDTQYF. The CDR3 bases are TGTGCCAGTAGTACGGGACAGGGGGCCACCACAGATACGCAGTATTTT.

This clone has only a few counts. V and J are TRBV28 and TRBJ1-2, with 10 bases aligning to TRBD1. The germline V gene has CDR1 MDHEN and CDR2 SYDVKM. This CDR3 comprises 16 residues. V lost 4 bases to trimming and J lost 4 bases; unmatched junction nucleotides: 9. CDR3 residues: CASSSRDRGLFYGYTF. In DNA form, the CDR3 reads TGTGCCAGCAGTTCCCGGGACAGGGGTCTTTTCTATGGCTACACCTTC.

This clone appeared a few times. The V gene is TRBV29-1, the J gene TRBJ1-2, with TRBD1 matching 9 bases. The junction had 1 base not matched to a gene; V was cut back by 4 bases and J by 7 bases. This CDR3 region has 11 residues. Germline V lookup: CDR1 SQVTM, CDR2 ANQGSEA. The CDR3 spells CSVGQGVGYTF. In nucleotides, the CDR3 is TGCAGCGTTGGACAGGGGGTTGGCTACACCTTC. Together with reference TRBV29-1 and TRBJ1-2, the CDR3 gives the full variable domain: SAVISQKPSRDICQRGTSLTIQCQVDSQVTMMFWYRQQPGQSLTLIATANQGSEATYESGFVIDKFPISRPNLTFSTLTVSNMSPEDSSIYLCSVGQGVGYTFGSGTRLTVV.

This sequence joins TRBV4-1 and TRBJ1-1; no clear D gene. Trimming cost V 1 base and J 10 bases, with 13 bases left between them. The CDR3 has 13 residues. In germline, CDR1 is MGHRA, CDR2 YSYEKL. CDR3 bases: TGCGCCAGCAGCCAAGCCTCCAGTACCCTAGCTTTCTTT. Encoded protein: CASSQASSTLAFF.

The chain is built from TRBV28 and TRBJ1-5, with D unclear. The CDR3 contains 14 residues. Trimming pared 6 bases from V and 7 bases from J, leaving 16 bases between. Germline V gives CDR1 MDHEN, CDR2 SYDVKM. The CDR3 nucleotides are TGTGCCAGCAGCCCAGACGGCCCGGGGCAGCCCCAGCATTTT. Translated: CASSPDGPGQPQHF.